The 15 T cell receptor beta chains presented below share a single source sample, sequenced in a study of cytomegalovirus exposure and HLA in healthy donors. The PCR ran on 60 Vbeta and 13 Jbeta primers. This table comes from immunoSEQ multiplex PCR, and its TCRdb copy is limited to in-frame clones, with some not included. The profile covers roughly 110,000 clones, with about 72% appearing a single time and more than 2% taken by the ten largest. Material for sequencing was PBMCs. These receptors all stem from a man aged 18 to 30 in good health and CMV-seronegative.

This rearrangement joins TRBV7-8 to TRBJ2-5, with 8 bases fitting TRBD2. CDR1 SGHVS and CDR2 FQNEAQ come from the germline V gene. V trimming: 5 bases; J trimming: 5 bases; junction bases outside the gene matches: 16. The CDR3 loop spans 17 amino acids. CDR3 bases: TGTGCCAGCAGCGCGGGACTAGAAAGGGGGATTGGGGAGACCCAGTACTTC. Translation gives CASSAGLERGIGETQYF.

The chain has TRBV4-1 and TRBJ2-1; D is uncertain. CDR1 is MGHRA and CDR2 is YSYEKL in the germline V gene. The CDR3 is 13 residues long. V was pared by 0 bases and J by 7 bases, with 7 bases between. In nucleotides, the CDR3 is TGCGCCAGCAGCCAAGACTTTGCGAATGAGCAGTTCTTC. It translates to CASSQDFANEQFF.

As DNA, the CDR3 is TGTGCCAGTAGTGCCAGGGTACTGGGCGGCGAAAAACTGTTTTTT. Translation gives CASSARVLGGEKLFF. J is TRBJ1-4 and V is TRBV19, with a tentative D call TRBD1 (5 bases). Trimming removed 5 bases at V and 8 bases at J, with 18 bases between. CDR1 and CDR2 from the germline V gene are LNHDA and SQIVND (reference sequence). CDR3 size: 15 residues.

The chain links TRBV7-9 to TRBJ1-4; D gene ambiguous. Trimming stripped 5 bases from V and 6 bases from J, with 7 bases between. The CDR3 has 12 amino acids. The germline V gene has CDR1 SEHNR and CDR2 FQNEAQ (reference sequence). This chain's CDR3 is CASSPSYEKLFF. The CDR3 coding sequence is TGTGCCAGCAGCCCATCATATGAAAAACTGTTTTTT.

This clone was seen just once. V is TRBV7-2 and J is TRBJ1-2, with TRBD1 matching over 8 bases. Trimming removed 1 base from V and 1 base from J; junction bases left unmatched: 5. The CDR3 consists of 16 residues. Germline lookup yields CDR1 SGHTA and CDR2 FQGNSA. The CDR3 protein is CASSLDSGGINYGYTF. DNA of the CDR3: TGTGCCAGCAGCTTAGACTCAGGGGGCATTAACTATGGCTACACCTTC.

CDR3 loop: CASSERGPIYSPLHF. The CDR3 nucleotides read TGTGCCAGCAGCGAGCGGGGACCTATCTATTCACCCCTCCACTTT. The chain links TRBV7-2 to TRBJ1-6, with D perhaps matching TRBD1 (5 bases). Trimming pared 5 bases from V and 8 bases from J, leaving 16 bases between. The CDR3 has 15 amino acids. The V gene's germline CDR1 is SGHTA and CDR2 FQGNSA.

The rearrangement links TRBV6-6 to TRBJ2-3, with TRBD1 identical over 8 bases. CDR3 length equals 16 residues. Unmatched junction bases numbered 10, after V lost 6 bases and J lost 2 bases. CDR1 is MNHNY, CDR2 SVGAGI, per germline (reference sequence). CDR3 loop: CASSRGRGLNTDTQYF. Here the CDR3 DNA reads TGTGCCAGCAGCAGGGGGCGCGGTTTAAACACAGATACGCAGTATTTT.

The CDR3 region is CASSERGAGELFF. The CDR3 DNA reads as TGTGCCAGCAGTGAACGGGGGGCCGGGGAGCTGTTTTTT. The chain carries TRBV25-1 and TRBJ2-2; 7 bases are shared with TRBD2. V was clipped by 2 bases and J by 6 bases; unmatched bases: 0. The CDR3 totals 13 residues. Germline assignment: CDR1 MGHDK and CDR2 SYGVNS. The whole variable domain, filled in from reference TRBV25-1 and TRBJ2-2, reads EADIYQTPRYLVIGTGKKITLECSQTMGHDKMYWYQQDPGMELHLIHYSYGVNSTEKGDLSSESTVSRIRTEHFPLTLESARPSHTSQYLCASSERGAGELFFGEGSRLTVL.

The rearrangement joins TRBV7-2 to TRBJ2-6; the D is unclear. The CDR3 is made up of 15 amino acids. Trimming left V 5 bases short and J 0 bases short, with 8 bases between. Per germline, CDR1 SGHTA and CDR2 FQGNSA. The CDR3, as DNA: TGTGCCAGCAGCCTCGGTTTCTCTGGGGCCAACGTCCTGACTTTC. Amino acid sequence: CASSLGFSGANVLTF.

The chain joins TRBV11-2 to TRBJ1-2; 8 positions match TRBD1. This CDR3 is 13 amino acids long. Germline V CDR1 and CDR2: SGHAT, FQNNGV. V dropped 2 bases and J dropped 7; count of bases not matched to a gene: 3. CDR3: CASSLQGAGGYTF. The CDR3 bases are TGTGCCAGCAGCTTACAGGGGGCCGGTGGCTACACCTTC.

The V gene is TRBV19, the J gene TRBJ1-6; tentative D call: TRBD1 (5 bases). V gave up 7 bases and J gave up 5 bases, with 12 bases separating them. The CDR3 spans 14 residues. Per the germline V gene, CDR1 is LNHDA and CDR2 is SQIVND (reference sequence). The CDR3 DNA reads as TGTGCCAGTACCGACAGTACGAATAATTCACCCCTCCACTTT. It yields the protein CASTDSTNNSPLHF.

The chain joins TRBV5-1 to TRBJ2-7, with TRBD1 matching 11 bases. The CDR3 sequence is 14 residues long. Germline-derived CDR1 and CDR2 are SGHRS and YFSETQ. V dropped 0 bases and J dropped 7; count of bases not matched to a gene: 3. DNA of the CDR3: TGCGCCAGCAGCTTGGGGGGACAGGGGGTGGAGCAGTACTTC. Translated, it gives CASSLGGQGVEQYF.

The V gene is TRBV6-6, the J gene TRBJ2-2, with 8 nucleotides matching TRBD1. V was clipped by 6 bases and J by 1 base; unmatched bases: 7. The CDR3 runs to 16 residues. Looked up from germline, CDR1 is MNHNY and CDR2 is SVGAGI (reference sequence). This CDR3 is CASSPPGTGNTGELFF. The CDR3 region has the DNA TGTGCCAGCAGCCCACCGGGGACAGGGAACACCGGGGAGCTGTTTTTT.

This chain links TRBV2 with TRBJ1-2; 9 nucleotides line up with TRBD1. The CDR3 is 15 amino acids. Germline V gene data show CDR1 as SNHLY and CDR2 as FYNNEI. Unmatched junction bases numbered 8, after V lost 1 base and J lost 8 bases. As DNA, the CDR3 is TGTGCCAGCAGTGAAGAGGAACAGGGGGCGGGAGGCTACACCTTC. Its protein is CASSEEEQGAGGYTF. The whole variable domain, remainder taken from reference TRBV2 and TRBJ1-2, is EPEVTQTPSHQVTQMGQEVILRCVPISNHLYFYWYRQILGQKVEFLVSFYNNEISEKSEIFDDQFSVERPDGSNFTLKIRSTKLEDSAMYFCASSEEEQGAGGYTFGSGTRLTVV.

The rearrangement uses TRBV15 and TRBJ2-7, with a weak D call TRBD1 (5 bases). This CDR3 region has 12 residues. The germline V gene has CDR1 LNHNV and CDR2 YYDKDF (reference sequence). The germline V and J ends were trimmed by 4 bases and 6 bases, with 10 bases remaining between them. For the CDR3, the DNA is TGTGCCACCAGCACCCAGGGTGGCGAGCAGTACTTC. It translates to CATSTQGGEQYF.